Listed below are T cell receptor beta chains from one sample, sequenced in a study of blood T cell repertoires in COVID-19. The assay was immunoSEQ multiplex PCR, and TCRdb's table has in-frame clones only and misses some. The data hold a few hundred thousand clones, with 87% observed a single time. What was sequenced was peripheral blood. Receptors were obtained from a woman in her thirties with COVID-19, enrolled during active disease. The CDR3 runs from the conserved cysteine through the conserved F or W. The D gene is left open where the match is weak. Clone size is not always given. Where it is, it says once, few, many or a class for expanded clones.

CDR3 | DNA | J | V | D | size
CASRYRGNQPQHF | TGTGCAAGTCGCTACAGGGGCAATCAGCCCCAGCATTTT | TRBJ1-5 | TRBV12-2 | . | .
CASSLPWTASTDTQYF | TGTGCCAGCAGTCTACCCTGGACAGCCTCCACAGATACGCAGTATTTT | TRBJ2-3 | TRBV28 | . | .
CASSGEVRSYNEQFF | TGCGCCAGCAGCGGAGAAGTTCGCTCCTACAATGAGCAGTTCTTC | TRBJ2-1 | TRBV5-1 | . | .
CASSQVKGGRTDTQYF | TGTGCCAGCAGCCAAGTGAAAGGGGGCCGGACAGATACGCAGTATTTT | TRBJ2-3 | TRBV4-2 | TRBD1 | once
CAWNPGGFYEQYF | TGTGCCTGGAACCCAGGGGGTTTCTACGAGCAGTACTTC | TRBJ2-7 | TRBV30 | TRBD1 | .
CASTRAPGDTQYF | TGTGCCAGCACTAGAGCCCCGGGGGATACGCAGTATTTT | TRBJ2-3 | TRBV12-3/TRBV12-4 | . | .
CSVRRGNRETQYF | TGCAGCGTGAGGCGGGGTAACCGAGAGACCCAGTACTTC | TRBJ2-5 | TRBV29-1 | . | .
CASSPGQGIGEQYF | TGCGCCAGCAGCCCGGGACAGGGGATTGGGGAGCAGTACTTC | TRBJ2-7 | TRBV5-1 | TRBD1 | .
CASSDRADTQYF | TGTGCCAGCAGTGACAGGGCAGATACGCAGTATTTT | TRBJ2-3 | TRBV2 | . | many
CASSLTVEQFF | TGTGCCAGCAGCCTCACTGTTGAGCAGTTCTTC | TRBJ2-1 | TRBV7-9 | . | once
CASTSGTGLVNTEAFF | TGCGCCAGCACCTCCGGGACAGGGTTGGTGAACACTGAAGCTTTCTTT | TRBJ1-1 | TRBV4-3 | TRBD1 | .
CASSIDRDSYNEQFF | TGTGCCAGTAGTATAGACCGGGACTCCTACAATGAGCAGTTCTTC | TRBJ2-1 | TRBV19 | . | .
CASSLGDRVRHGYTF | TGTGCCAGCAGCTTAGGTGACAGGGTTCGGCATGGCTACACCTTC | TRBJ1-2 | TRBV7-9 | TRBD1 | .
CASGGTLANTEAFF | TGTGCCAGCGGCGGGACGCTAGCGAACACTGAAGCTTTCTTT | TRBJ1-1 | TRBV28 | . | .
CASSLGRANQPQHF | TGTGCCAGCAGCTTAGGCAGGGCAAATCAGCCCCAGCATTTT | TRBJ1-5 | TRBV7-8 | . | .
CASQSDRVDGYTF | TGTGCCAGTCAATCGGACAGGGTGGATGGCTACACCTTC | TRBJ1-2 | TRBV28 | TRBD1 | .
CASSDSSGRFYNEQFF | TGTGCCAGCAGTGACTCTAGCGGGAGGTTTTACAATGAGCAGTTCTTC | TRBJ2-1 | TRBV6-4 | TRBD2 | .
CASSLAGITDTQYF | TGTGCCAGCAGTCTAGCGGGTATCACAGATACGCAGTATTTT | TRBJ2-3 | TRBV6-2/TRBV6-3 | TRBD2 | .
CASSLSDRVSYTQYF | TGTGCCAGCAGTTTATCGGACAGGGTTTCTTATACGCAGTATTTT | TRBJ2-3 | TRBV27 | TRBD1 | .
CASSSRTGGLSGNTIYF | TGTGCCAGCAGCTCACGGACAGGGGGCCTATCTGGAAACACCATATATTTT | TRBJ1-3 | TRBV11-2 | TRBD1 | few
CASRNAGGFGETQYF | TGTGCCAGCAGAAATGCGGGAGGGTTTGGAGAGACCCAGTACTTC | TRBJ2-5 | TRBV27 | TRBD2 | .
CASSMDRAAEQFF | TGTGCCAGCAGCATGGACAGGGCGGCTGAGCAGTTCTTC | TRBJ2-1 | TRBV11-2 | TRBD1 | .
CASSFAGQGYYGYTF | TGTGCCAGCAGTTTTGCGGGACAGGGCTACTATGGCTACACCTTC | TRBJ1-2 | TRBV28 | TRBD1 | .